Below are 30 T cell receptor beta chains sequenced from a single sample in a study of human thymus T cells. Only in-frame clones appear in the TCRdb table, and some are missing; sequencing was by immunoSEQ multiplex PCR. The table includes some 46,000 clones, around 94% detected once. Source material: blood. The receptors stem from a boy in the first two years of life with a congenital heart defect but otherwise immunologically healthy.

The gene calls are TRBV28 and TRBJ1-3; 10 bases are a match to TRBD1. The CDR3 is 15 residues long. Per the germline V gene, CDR1 is MDHEN and CDR2 is SYDVKM. Trimming cost V 6 bases and J 4 bases; bases outside gene matches: 6. CDR3 residues: CASSLRGQGGNTIYF. The CDR3 region has the DNA TGTGCCAGCAGCCTTAGGGGACAGGGGGGAAACACCATATATTTT.

The V and J genes are TRBV7-3 and TRBJ2-3; 10 bases map to TRBD2. V gave up 6 bases and J gave up 3 bases; unmatched junction bases: 6. This CDR3 comprises 15 residues. CDR1 SGHTA and CDR2 FQGTGA come from the germline V gene. CDR3 sequence: CASSRTSGATDTQYF. The CDR3 coding sequence is TGTGCCAGCAGTCGTACTAGCGGGGCAACAGATACGCAGTATTTT.

The genes are TRBV6-1 and TRBJ2-7; D may be TRBD1 (5 bases). The CDR3 has 13 amino acids. From germline, CDR1 is MNHNS and CDR2 SASEGT. With 3 bases removed from V and 5 bases from J, the gap between germline ends came to 11 bases. The CDR3 bases are TGTGCCAGCAGTGAGGCAGGGATGAACGAGCAGTACTTC. Its translation is CASSEAGMNEQYF.

The gene calls are TRBV9 and TRBJ1-6; D call uncertain. The germline gives CDR1 SGDLS, CDR2 YYNGEE. Trimming shortened V by 7 bases and J by 6 bases, and 11 bases separated the two germline ends. The length of the CDR3 is 13 residues. CDR3 loop: CASGDGLNSPLHF. The CDR3 region has the DNA TGTGCCAGCGGAGACGGGCTTAATTCACCCCTCCACTTT.

CDR3 in DNA: TGTGCCAGCAGTTCGGGACCAAGGGACACTGAAGCTTTCTTT. This translates into CASSSGPRDTEAFF. The rearrangement uses TRBV28 and TRBJ1-1, with D possibly TRBD1 on 5 matching bases. CDR1 and CDR2 (germline): MDHEN, SYDVKM. Trimming took 4 bases from V and 3 from J, leaving 12 bases between them. CDR3 length equals 14 residues. The whole variable domain, filled in from reference TRBV28 and TRBJ1-1, reads DVKVTQSSRYLVKRTGEKVFLECVQDMDHENMFWYRQDPGLGLRLIYFSYDVKMKEKGDIPEGYSVSREKKERFSLILESASTNQTSMYLCASSSGPRDTEAFFGQGTRLTVV.

This clone was seen once. CDR3 coding DNA: TGTGCCAGCAGCTTTGGGGGGCGGGTCACTGAAGCTTTCTTT. Its protein product is CASSFGGRVTEAFF. The V call is TRBV5-4, the J call TRBJ1-1, with a weak D call TRBD1 (6 bases). The CDR3 is 14 amino acids. The V end lost 2 bases, the J end lost 4 bases, and 12 bases lay between the germline ends. Per the germline V gene, CDR1 is SGHNT and CDR2 is YYREEE (reference sequence).

Turning to this clone: The same CDR3 also results from other DNA sequences found in this sample. The rearrangement links TRBV9 to TRBJ2-2; D unresolved. Germline V lookup: CDR1 SGDLS, CDR2 YYNGEE. V lost 4 bases and J lost 3, with 4 bases in between. The CDR3 totals 12 residues. The DNA for the CDR3 is TGTGCCAGCAGCATCCACACCGGGGAGCTGTTTTTT. It codes for CASSIHTGELFF.

This rearrangement joins TRBV30 to TRBJ2-3; D tentatively reads TRBD1 or TRBD2 (5 bases each). The CDR3 has 12 residues. Trimming took off 4 bases at V and 8 bases at J, with 13 bases between the two ends. The V gene's germline CDR1 is GTSNPN and CDR2 SVGIG (reference sequence). CDR3 coding DNA: TGTGCCTGGAATGGCCCCGGGGCTACGCAGTATTTT. Translation gives CAWNGPGATQYF.

The chain links TRBV5-1 to TRBJ2-2, with 9 bases fitting TRBD2. The CDR3 is 15 residues long. Germline lookup yields CDR1 SGHRS and CDR2 YFSETQ. V shed 1 base, J shed 7 bases, and the junction held 5 bases outside the gene matches. CDR3 loop: CASSLRAGGHGELFF. Here the CDR3 DNA reads TGCGCCAGCAGCTTGCGAGCGGGGGGCCACGGGGAGCTGTTTTTT.

This rearrangement joins TRBV5-1 to TRBJ1-1; perhaps TRBD1 as D (5 bases). This CDR3 spans 12 amino acids. V gave up 4 bases and J gave up 4 bases, with 8 bases separating them. The germline gives CDR1 SGHRS, CDR2 YFSETQ. CDR3 coding DNA: TGCGCCAGCAGCCCTACAGGCACTGAAGCTTTCTTT. Its translation is CASSPTGTEAFF.

V and J are TRBV4-3 and TRBJ2-7, with 11 bases lining up with TRBD2. The CDR3 length is 16 residues. Trimming at V came to 2 bases and at J to 1 base, leaving 4 bases not matched to a gene. Germline V CDR1 and CDR2: LGHNA, YSLEER. CDR3 sequence reads: CASSQFLAGGSYEQYF. In nucleotides, the CDR3 is TGCGCCAGCAGCCAATTTCTAGCGGGGGGATCCTACGAGCAGTACTTC.

The CDR3 spells CASSLSGGEKLFF. The CDR3 DNA reads as TGTGCCAGCAGCTTATCAGGGGGTGAAAAACTGTTTTTT. The chain employs TRBV7-2 and TRBJ1-4, with 7 bases matching TRBD1. CDR1 is SGHTA, CDR2 FQGNSA, per germline. The V segment lost 2 bases and the J segment 7 bases; nucleotides outside the gene matches: 1. The CDR3 spans 13 residues. Full variable domain (outside the CDR3, taken from reference TRBV7-2 and TRBJ1-4): GAGVSQSPSNKVTEKGKDVELRCDPISGHTALYWYRQSLGQGLEFLIYFQGNSAPDKSGLPSDRFSAERTGGSVSTLTIQRTQQEDSAVYLCASSLSGGEKLFFGSGTQLSVL.

CDR3 loop: CASSLGQPLYGYTF. CDR3 DNA sequence: TGCGCCAGCAGCTTGGGACAACCCCTCTATGGCTACACCTTC. This chain uses TRBV5-1 with TRBJ1-2, with unresolved D. Trimming cost V 0 bases and J 4 bases, with 10 bases left between them. The CDR3 has 14 residues. The V gene's germline CDR1 is SGHRS and CDR2 YFSETQ.

The CDR3 loop is CASSLGGPTEAFF. Here the CDR3 DNA reads TGTGCCAGCAGCTTAGGGGGGCCCACTGAAGCTTTCTTT. This chain connects TRBV5-6 to TRBJ1-1, with a tentative D call TRBD1 (6 bases). This CDR3 is 13 amino acids long. Trimming left V 2 bases short and J 4 bases short, with 9 bases between. Germline assignment: CDR1 SGHDT and CDR2 YYEEEE.

The chain recombines TRBV19 with TRBJ1-6; weak D call: TRBD1 (5 bases). V lost 7 bases to trimming and J lost 15 bases, with 28 bases between them. Germline V CDR1 and CDR2: LNHDA, SQIVND (reference sequence). The CDR3 is 16 residues long. The CDR3 spells CASKRTVGAQIQGLHF. For the CDR3, the DNA is TGTGCCAGTAAGAGGACGGTCGGGGCCCAAATTCAGGGCCTCCACTTT.

For this clone: In the same sample, other DNA sequences code for this CDR3. The chain has TRBV5-1 and TRBJ2-1; D ambiguous. Trimming pared 2 bases from V and 5 bases from J, leaving 2 bases between. The CDR3 is made up of 11 amino acids. Germline-derived CDR1 and CDR2 are SGHRS and YFSETQ. The CDR3 protein is CASSLDNEQFF. CDR3 nucleotide sequence: TGCGCCAGCAGCTTAGACAATGAGCAGTTCTTC.

The CDR3 loop reads CASTWGGGELFF. The CDR3 coding sequence is TGTGCCAGCACCTGGGGGGGCGGGGAGCTGTTTTTT. The chain couples TRBV27 to TRBJ2-2; 7 positions match TRBD2. Germline V lookup: CDR1 MNHEY, CDR2 SMNVEV (reference sequence). Trimming at V came to 7 bases and at J to 7 bases, leaving 3 bases not matched to a gene. The CDR3 loop spans 12 amino acids.

This rearrangement joins TRBV5-1 to TRBJ1-3; D is perhaps TRBD1 (5 bases). Germline CDR1 SGHRS, CDR2 YFSETQ. V was clipped by 0 bases and J by 0 bases, with 10 bases between them. This CDR3 has 16 amino acids. The CDR3 is CASSLAPGPSGNTIYF. DNA of the CDR3: TGCGCCAGCAGCTTGGCACCAGGGCCCTCTGGAAACACCATATATTTT.

This chain uses TRBV27 with TRBJ2-2; no clear D. Trimming pared 3 bases from V and 5 bases from J, leaving 10 bases between. Germline CDR1 MNHEY, CDR2 SMNVEV (reference sequence). The CDR3 contains 14 residues. The CDR3, as DNA: TGTGCCAGCAGTTTTGGCCAGAGGACCGGGGAGCTGTTTTTT. Residues: CASSFGQRTGELFF.

The CDR3 DNA follows: TGTGCCAGCAGTTTAAAGCGTCAGGGGGCGCGATCACCCCTCCACTTT. It yields the protein CASSLKRQGARSPLHF. This chain joins TRBV6-6 and TRBJ1-6, with TRBD1 identical over 8 bases. J lost 10 bases, V lost 4 bases, and 12 bases had no gene match. Germline V gene lookup returns CDR1 MNHNY and CDR2 SVGAGI (reference sequence). This CDR3 has 16 amino acids.

The J gene is TRBJ2-7, the V gene TRBV13, with D unresolved. Germline values: CDR1 PRHDT, CDR2 FYEKMQ (reference sequence). V lost 0 bases to trimming and J lost 0 bases, with 3 bases between them. The length of the CDR3 is 13 residues. The CDR3 region is CASSLGHSYEQYF. The CDR3 coding sequence is TGTGCCAGCAGCTTAGGACACTCCTACGAGCAGTACTTC.

V usage is TRBV28 and J usage is TRBJ1-1; TRBD1 might be the D (5 bases). CDR1 and CDR2 from the germline V gene are MDHEN and SYDVKM. CDR3 length: 13 residues. The V gene lost 2 bases and the J gene lost 5 bases, with 9 bases spanning the gap. The CDR3 reads CASSLQGGTEAFF. CDR3 DNA sequence: TGTGCCAGCAGTTTACAGGGAGGGACTGAAGCTTTCTTT.

The chain couples TRBV7-2 to TRBJ1-4; D is unresolved. The CDR3 sequence is 13 residues long. V lost 5 bases and J lost 5, with 9 bases in between. Germline V CDR1 and CDR2: SGHTA, FQGNSA. The CDR3 sequence: CASSQRLNEKLFF. For the CDR3, the DNA is TGTGCCAGCAGCCAACGCCTCAATGAAAAACTGTTTTTT.

This chain joins TRBV7-9 and TRBJ1-1; D gene uncertain. This CDR3 spans 14 amino acids. V dropped 2 bases and J dropped 1 base, with 8 bases sitting between them. Germline V lookup: CDR1 SEHNR, CDR2 FQNEAQ (reference sequence). The chain's CDR3 is CASSLMGGNTEAFF. The CDR3 DNA is TGTGCCAGCAGCTTAATGGGAGGGAACACTGAAGCTTTCTTT.

The chain carries TRBV6-5 and TRBJ2-3, with unresolved D. Trimming left V 7 bases short and J 4 bases short, with 6 bases between. The germline gives CDR1 MNHEY, CDR2 SVGAGI. The CDR3 loop spans 11 amino acids. The CDR3 region has the DNA TGTGCCAGCAATTCAGCAGATACGCAGTATTTT. Encoded protein: CASNSADTQYF.

The chain couples TRBV5-1 to TRBJ1-2, with 7 bases fitting TRBD1. Germline assignment: CDR1 SGHRS and CDR2 YFSETQ. Germline trimming cut 0 bases from V and 2 bases from J; bases unmatched to any gene: 1. The CDR3 is 14 residues long. The CDR3 DNA reads as TGCGCCAGCAGCTTGGTAGGGGGCAACTATGGCTACACCTTC. It translates to CASSLVGGNYGYTF.

This chain joins TRBV20-1 and TRBJ2-7, with D unclear. CDR3 length: 11 residues. Trimming took off 1 base at V and 7 bases at J, with 8 bases between the two ends. The germline V gene has CDR1 DFQATT and CDR2 SNEGSKA (reference sequence). The CDR3 bases are TGCAGTGCTAGAGCTTCTAGGGAGCAGTACTTC. This translates into CSARASREQYF.

The chain is built from TRBV7-2 and TRBJ1-2; no clear D. Germline loops: CDR1 SGHTA, CDR2 FQGNSA. Deletions cut 1 base from V and 6 bases from J, with 15 bases between. The CDR3 has 15 amino acids. CDR3 loop: CASSLVGPRKDGYTF. CDR3 coding DNA: TGTGCCAGCAGCTTAGTTGGGCCTCGGAAGGATGGCTACACCTTC.

Notes on this clone: The same CDR3 is also encoded by other DNA sequences in this sample. The V call is TRBV7-9, the J call TRBJ2-7; 11 nucleotides match TRBD2. Germline CDR1 and CDR2: SEHNR and FQNEAQ (reference sequence). After removal of 5 bases from V and 3 bases from J, the junction contained 0 bases not matched to a gene. The length of the CDR3 is 13 residues. The CDR3 nucleotides are TGTGCCAGCAGCGGGACTAGCGGCTACGAGCAGTACTTC. This encodes CASSGTSGYEQYF.

The chain is built from TRBV28 and TRBJ1-6; D may be TRBD1 (5 bases). The CDR3 is 14 amino acids. CDR1 and CDR2 from the germline V gene are MDHEN and SYDVKM. V gave up 3 bases and J gave up 14 bases, with 17 bases separating them. CDR3 sequence: CASSFQGRGMALHF. CDR3 sequence (DNA): TGTGCCAGCAGTTTCCAGGGAAGGGGAATGGCCCTCCACTTT.